One and the same sample provided the 5 T cell receptor beta chains below, sequenced in a study of cytomegalovirus exposure and HLA in healthy donors. PCR used 60 Vbeta primers and 13 Jbeta primers. Measured with immunoSEQ multiplex PCR; TCRdb has only the in-frame clones, and not every one. The sample gives about 110,000 clones, approximately 80% of which show up once; under 0.3% is in the top ten. The sample comprised PBMCs. These receptor sequences come from a middle-aged man in good health and CMV-seronegative.

This chain uses TRBV7-2 with TRBJ2-1, with 8 positions matching TRBD2. The CDR3 loop spans 15 amino acids. Germline CDR1 and CDR2: SGHTA and FQGNSA. Trimming removed 5 bases from V and 9 bases from J; junction bases left unmatched: 12. The DNA for the CDR3 is TGTGCCAGCAGCCCCCAACCGTACGGGGGGGCTGAGCAGTTCTTC. Encoded protein: CASSPQPYGGAEQFF. Complete variable domain (other parts from reference TRBV7-2 and TRBJ2-1): GAGVSQSPSNKVTEKGKDVELRCDPISGHTALYWYRQSLGQGLEFLIYFQGNSAPDKSGLPSDRFSAERTGGSVSTLTIQRTQQEDSAVYLCASSPQPYGGAEQFFGPGTRLTVL.

The chain is built from TRBV10-3 and TRBJ1-1, with 7 bases that match TRBD1. This CDR3 has 12 amino acids. Germline CDR1 and CDR2: ENHRY and SYGVKD. The trim removed 10 bases at V and 3 bases at J, leaving 5 bases unmatched. CDR3 nucleotide sequence: TGTGCCACCCACAGGGGTGACACTGAAGCTTTCTTT. Amino acids: CATHRGDTEAFF.

The chain links TRBV6-1 to TRBJ1-6; D is uncertain. The CDR3 is 16 residues long. Between the trimmed V and J ends, which lost 4 bases and 3 bases, there was a span of 13 bases. Germline V lookup: CDR1 MNHNS, CDR2 SASEGT. The CDR3 DNA is TGTGCCAGCAGTGCTTTAGCCGGGGACTATAATTCACCCCTCCACTTT. This sequence encodes CASSALAGDYNSPLHF.

This chain connects TRBV29-1 to TRBJ2-3; tentative D call: TRBD2 (6 bases). Trimming took 5 bases from V and 2 from J, leaving 23 bases between them. The CDR3 sequence is 17 residues long. CDR1 and CDR2 from the germline V gene are SQVTM and ANQGSEA. CDR3 sequence: CSVIPPRESVATDTQYF. CDR3 nucleotides: TGCAGCGTTATACCCCCCCGGGAGAGCGTCGCCACAGATACGCAGTATTTT.

CDR3 protein: CASREGGAETQYF. The CDR3 DNA reads TGCGCCAGCAGAGAAGGGGGGGCAGAGACCCAGTACTTC. The chain has TRBV5-1 and TRBJ2-5, with D perhaps matching TRBD2 (7 bases). Germline CDR1 and CDR2: SGHRS and YFSETQ. The length of the CDR3 is 13 residues. Trimming pared 5 bases from V and 4 bases from J, leaving 12 bases between. The full variable domain, completed using reference TRBV5-1 and TRBJ2-5, is KAGVTQTPRYLIKTRGQQVTLSCSPISGHRSVSWYQQTPGQGLQFLFEYFSETQRNKGNFPGRFSGRQFSNSRSEMNVSTLELGDSALYLCASREGGAETQYFGPGTRLLVL.